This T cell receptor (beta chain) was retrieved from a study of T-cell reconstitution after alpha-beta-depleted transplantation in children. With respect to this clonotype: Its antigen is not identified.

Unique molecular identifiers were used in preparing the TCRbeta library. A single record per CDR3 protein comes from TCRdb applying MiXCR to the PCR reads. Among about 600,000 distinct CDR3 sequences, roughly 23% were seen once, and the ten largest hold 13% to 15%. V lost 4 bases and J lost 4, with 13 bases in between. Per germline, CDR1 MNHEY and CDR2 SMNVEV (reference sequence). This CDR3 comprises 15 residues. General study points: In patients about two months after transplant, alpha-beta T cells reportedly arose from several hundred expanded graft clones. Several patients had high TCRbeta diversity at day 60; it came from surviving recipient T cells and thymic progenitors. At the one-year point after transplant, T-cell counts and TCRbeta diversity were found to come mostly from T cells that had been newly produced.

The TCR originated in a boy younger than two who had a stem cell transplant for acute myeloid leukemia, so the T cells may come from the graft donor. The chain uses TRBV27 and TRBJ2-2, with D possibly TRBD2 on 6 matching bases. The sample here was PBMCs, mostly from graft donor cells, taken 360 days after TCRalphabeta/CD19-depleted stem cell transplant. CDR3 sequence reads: CASSSLGGGTGELFF. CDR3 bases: TGTGCCAGCAGTTCGTTGGGGGGAGGCACCGGGGAGCTGTTTTTT.